One sample yielded the 8 T cell receptor beta chains listed below, sequenced in a study of identical twins. MiXCR was run by TCRdb on the 5' RACE reads, yielding one entry per CDR3 protein. This table holds approximately 300,000 distinct CDR3 sequences, roughly 9.8% found once. These data were also reused for a study on yellow fever vaccine responses in identical twins.

Sequencing used CD8+ T cells sorted from blood. These receptors were collected from a woman aged 18-30 years in good health.

The chain joins TRBV28 to TRBJ2-5, with D uncertain. The germline CDR1 and CDR2 sequences are MDHEN and SYDVKM. V gave up 1 base and J gave up 1 base, with 4 bases separating them. CDR3 length: 13 residues. The CDR3 protein is CASSLFVQETQYF. The CDR3 nucleotides read TGTGCCAGCAGTTTATTCGTCCAAGAGACCCAGTACTTC.

This clonotype was seen more than once but under ten times. The chain employs TRBV2 and TRBJ2-7; the D is unclear. Trimming shortened V by 8 bases and J by 3 bases, and 11 bases separated the two germline ends. This CDR3 comprises 12 residues. From germline, CDR1 is SNHLY and CDR2 FYNNEI. This CDR3 reads CASLGSFYEQYF. CDR3 bases: TGTGCCAGCTTGGGGTCCTTCTACGAGCAGTACTTC. Full variable domain (outside the CDR3, taken from reference TRBV2 and TRBJ2-7): EPEVTQTPSHQVTQMGQEVILRCVPISNHLYFYWYRQILGQKVEFLVSFYNNEISEKSEIFDDQFSVERPDGSNFTLKIRSTKLEDSAMYFCASLGSFYEQYFGPGTRLTVT.

The V gene is TRBV11-2, the J gene TRBJ2-2; D is unclear. Per germline, CDR1 SGHAT and CDR2 FQNNGV. V dropped 5 bases and J dropped 0 bases, with 10 bases sitting between them. The length of the CDR3 is 15 residues. Written as DNA, the CDR3 is TGTGCCAGCAGCGGCGGCAGCTCGAACACCGGGGAGCTGTTTTTT. This codes for CASSGGSSNTGELFF.

The chain is built from TRBV5-6 and TRBJ2-1, with 12 bases identical to TRBD2. CDR1 and CDR2 from the germline V gene are SGHDT and YYEEEE. The CDR3 has 13 residues. The ends lost 8 bases at V and 4 bases at J; junction bases unmatched: 1. The CDR3 protein is CASLAGGYNEQFF. The CDR3 DNA is TGTGCCAGTCTAGCGGGGGGGTACAATGAGCAGTTCTTC.

This clonotype was seen only a few times. This sequence joins TRBV9 and TRBJ1-2, with D possibly TRBD1 on 5 matching bases. The CDR3 extends over 12 amino acids. Trimming shortened V by 5 bases and J by 5 bases, and 10 bases separated the two germline ends. Germline V gives CDR1 SGDLS, CDR2 YYNGEE. In DNA, the CDR3 is TGTGCCAGCAGGTCGACAGATTATGGCTACACCTTC. This codes for CASRSTDYGYTF.

This clonotype was observed a handful of times. The V gene is TRBV6-1, the J gene TRBJ1-4, with 7 bases matching TRBD1. Germline V lookup: CDR1 MNHNS, CDR2 SASEGT. CDR3 size: 14 residues. V shed 5 bases, J shed 5 bases, and the junction held 5 bases outside the gene matches. CDR3 sequence: CASSPDRSNEKLFF. As DNA, the CDR3 is TGTGCCAGCAGTCCGGACAGGTCGAATGAAAAACTGTTTTTT.

This clonotype was counted only a few times. The rearrangement uses TRBV28 and TRBJ2-3, with D unresolved. The ends were cut back, 3 bases at V and 1 base at J, with 5 bases in the middle. The CDR3 is 13 amino acids. Germline V gene sequence: CDR1 MDHEN, CDR2 SYDVKM. The CDR3: CASSLLRTDTQYF. Written as DNA, the CDR3 is TGTGCCAGCAGTTTGTTACGCACAGATACGCAGTATTTT.

In its sample, this clonotype was seen many times. This sequence joins TRBV12-3 or TRBV12-4 and TRBJ2-1; 7 bases agree with TRBD1. The CDR3 runs 13 residues. J gave up 5 bases and V 2 bases, and 0 bases lay outside the gene matches. The CDR3 bases are TGTGCCAGCAGTTTACAGGGGGACAATGAGCAGTTCTTC. Translation: CASSLQGDNEQFF.